These T cell receptor beta chains were read from a single sample in a study of beta chain features in type 1 diabetes. TCRdb's copy holds only in-frame clones and misses some; the assay was immunoSEQ multiplex PCR. Of around 340,000 clones in the sample, approximately 9.7% are singletons; the top ten hold approximately 1%. Sequenced input: central memory CD4+ T cells from blood. The source of these receptors is a man younger than 45 with type 1 diabetes. CDR3s include the opening cysteine and the closing phenylalanine or tryptophan. The D gene is left open where the match is weak. Only some rows state a clone size, as once, few, many or a class for expanded clones.

j_gene	abundance	v_gene	d_gene	CDR3aa	CDR3nt
TRBJ1-6	few	TRBV2	TRBD1	CASSGGQGRNSPLHF	TGTGCCAGCAGTGGGGGACAGGGACGGAATTCACCCCTCCACTTT
TRBJ1-4	few	TRBV14	TRBD1	CASSPRTGGAKLFF	TGTGCCAGCAGCCCACGGACAGGGGGCGCAAAACTGTTTTTT
TRBJ1-3	few	TRBV23-1	.	CASSQSKERGNTIYF	TGCGCCAGCAGTCAATCGAAGGAAAGAGGAAACACCATATATTTT
TRBJ2-1	few	TRBV5-8	.	CASSLSLLTGQFF	TGTGCCAGCAGCTTAAGTCTACTTACGGGGCAGTTCTTC
TRBJ2-5	few	TRBV7-9	.	CASSLGGQEQTQYF	TGTGCCAGCAGCTTAGGGGGTCAGGAACAGACCCAGTACTTC
TRBJ1-1	few	TRBV12-5	.	CASGGGLTNTEAFF	TGTGCTAGTGGTGGGGGTCTGACGAACACTGAAGCTTTCTTT
TRBJ1-1	few	TRBV18	TRBD1	CASSPRGQGGTEAFF	TGTGCCAGCTCACCCAGGGGACAGGGTGGCACTGAAGCTTTCTTT
TRBJ1-5	.	TRBV28	.	CASSRGMGMQPQHF	TGTGCCAGCAGTCGAGGGATGGGGATGCAGCCCCAGCATTTT
TRBJ2-5	.	TRBV5-1	TRBD2	CASSVSGVQGETQYF	TGCGCCAGCAGCGTAAGCGGGGTCCAAGGGGAGACCCAGTACTTC
TRBJ1-5	.	TRBV15	.	CATSRASTTYSNQPQHF	TGTGCCACCAGCAGGGCATCGACAACCTATAGCAATCAGCCCCAGCATTTT
TRBJ2-1	few	TRBV5-6	.	CASSLSLDFRGQFF	TGTGCCAGCAGCTTGTCATTGGATTTCAGAGGGCAGTTCTTC
TRBJ2-7	few	TRBV7-9	.	CASSSYGSGPVEQYF	TGTGCCAGCAGCTCTTACGGGAGTGGGCCAGTCGAGCAGTACTTC
TRBJ1-4	many	TRBV27	.	CASGRTATNEKLFF	TGTGCCAGCGGGAGGACAGCAACTAATGAAAAACTGTTTTTT
TRBJ2-1	.	TRBV4-3	TRBD1	CASSRTRQGEWSEQFF	TGCGCCAGCAGCCGCACTCGACAGGGGGAGTGGAGTGAGCAGTTCTTC